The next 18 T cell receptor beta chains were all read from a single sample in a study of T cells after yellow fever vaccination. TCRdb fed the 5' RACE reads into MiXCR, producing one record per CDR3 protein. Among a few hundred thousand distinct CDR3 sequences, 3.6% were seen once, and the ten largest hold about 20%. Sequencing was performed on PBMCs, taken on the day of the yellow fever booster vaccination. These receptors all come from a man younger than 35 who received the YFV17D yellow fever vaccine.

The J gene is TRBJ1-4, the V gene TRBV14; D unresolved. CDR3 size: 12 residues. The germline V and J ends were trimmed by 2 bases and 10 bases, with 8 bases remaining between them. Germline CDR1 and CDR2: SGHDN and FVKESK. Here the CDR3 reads CASSQSWGKLFF. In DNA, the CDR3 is TGTGCCAGCAGCCAATCCTGGGGAAAACTGTTTTTT.

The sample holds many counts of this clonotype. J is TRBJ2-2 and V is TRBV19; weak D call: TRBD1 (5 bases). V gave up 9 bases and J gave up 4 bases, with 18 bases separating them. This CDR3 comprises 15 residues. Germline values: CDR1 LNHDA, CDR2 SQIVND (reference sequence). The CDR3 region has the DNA TGTGCCAGCCTCCAGCAGGGTTTGCCCACCGGGGAGCTGTTTTTT. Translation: CASLQQGLPTGELFF.

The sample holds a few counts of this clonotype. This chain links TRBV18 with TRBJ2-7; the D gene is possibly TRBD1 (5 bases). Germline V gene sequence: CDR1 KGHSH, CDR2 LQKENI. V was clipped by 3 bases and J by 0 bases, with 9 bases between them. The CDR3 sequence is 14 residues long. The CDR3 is CASSPRDSSYEQYV. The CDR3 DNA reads TGTGCCAGCTCACCCCGTGACAGCTCCTACGAGCAGTACGTC.

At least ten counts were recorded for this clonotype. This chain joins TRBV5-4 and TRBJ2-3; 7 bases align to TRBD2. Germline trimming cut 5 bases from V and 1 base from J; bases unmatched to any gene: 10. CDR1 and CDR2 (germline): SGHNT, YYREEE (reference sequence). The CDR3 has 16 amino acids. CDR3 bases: TGTGCCAGCAGGAATGCCCATGGGGGGGGCACAGATACGCAGTATTTT. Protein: CASRNAHGGGTDTQYF.

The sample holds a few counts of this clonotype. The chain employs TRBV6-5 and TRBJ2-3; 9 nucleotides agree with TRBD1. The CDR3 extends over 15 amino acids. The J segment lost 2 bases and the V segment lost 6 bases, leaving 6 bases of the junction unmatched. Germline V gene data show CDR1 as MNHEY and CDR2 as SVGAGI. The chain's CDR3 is CASRLQGALTDTQYF. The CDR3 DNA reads TGTGCCAGCAGACTACAGGGGGCTCTCACAGATACGCAGTATTTT.

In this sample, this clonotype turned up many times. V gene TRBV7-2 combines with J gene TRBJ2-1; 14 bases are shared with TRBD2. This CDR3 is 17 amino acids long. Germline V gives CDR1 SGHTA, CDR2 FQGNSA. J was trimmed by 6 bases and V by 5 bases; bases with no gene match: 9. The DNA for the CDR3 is TGTGCCAGCAGCGGGTGGACTAGCGGGGGGAAAGGCAATGAGCAGTTCTTC. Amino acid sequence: CASSGWTSGGKGNEQFF.

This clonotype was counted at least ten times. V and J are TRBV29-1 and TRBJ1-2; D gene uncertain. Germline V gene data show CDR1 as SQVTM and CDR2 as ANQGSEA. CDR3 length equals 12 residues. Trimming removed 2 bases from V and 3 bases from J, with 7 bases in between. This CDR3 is CSVERADYGYTF. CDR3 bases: TGCAGCGTTGAAAGGGCGGACTATGGCTACACCTTC.

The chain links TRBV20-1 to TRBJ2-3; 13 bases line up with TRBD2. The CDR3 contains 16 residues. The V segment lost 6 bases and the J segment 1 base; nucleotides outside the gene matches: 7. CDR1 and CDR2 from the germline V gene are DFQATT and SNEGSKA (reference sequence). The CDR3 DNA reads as TGCAGTGCCCCTCCCGGGACTAGCGGGGGCACAGATACGCAGTATTTT. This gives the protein CSAPPGTSGGTDTQYF.

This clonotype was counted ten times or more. CDR3 region: CASSPRFHGNTEAFF. DNA for the CDR3: TGTGCCAGCTCACCACGCTTCCACGGGAACACTGAAGCTTTCTTT. The V gene is TRBV18, the J gene TRBJ1-1, with no clear D. Germline V gene lookup returns CDR1 KGHSH and CDR2 LQKENI. V was trimmed by 1 base and J by 1 base, leaving 10 bases between them. This CDR3 contains 15 residues.

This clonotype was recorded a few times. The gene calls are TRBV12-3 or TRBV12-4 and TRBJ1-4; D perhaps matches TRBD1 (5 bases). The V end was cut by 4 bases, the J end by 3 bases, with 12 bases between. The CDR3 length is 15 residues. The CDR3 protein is CASSSQTGPNEKLFF. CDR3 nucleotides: TGTGCCAGCAGTTCTCAGACGGGGCCTAATGAAAAACTGTTTTTT.

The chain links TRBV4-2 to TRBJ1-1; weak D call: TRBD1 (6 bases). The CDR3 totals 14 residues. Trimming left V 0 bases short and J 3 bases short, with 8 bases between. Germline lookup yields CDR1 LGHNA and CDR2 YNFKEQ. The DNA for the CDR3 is TGTGCCAGCAGCCAAGATCGGACAGACACTGAAGCTTTCTTT. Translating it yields CASSQDRTDTEAFF.

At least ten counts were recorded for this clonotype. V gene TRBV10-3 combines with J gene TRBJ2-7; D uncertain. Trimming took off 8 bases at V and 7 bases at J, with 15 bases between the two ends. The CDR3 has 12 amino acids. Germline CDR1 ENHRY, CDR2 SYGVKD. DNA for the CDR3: TGTGCCATCGCAGGTGACGCTGGGGAGCAGTACGTC. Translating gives CAIAGDAGEQYV.

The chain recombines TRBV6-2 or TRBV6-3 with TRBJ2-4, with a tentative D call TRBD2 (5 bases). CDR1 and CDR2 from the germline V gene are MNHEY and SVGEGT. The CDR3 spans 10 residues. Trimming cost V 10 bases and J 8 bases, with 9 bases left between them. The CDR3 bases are TGTGCCACACTCGGGGACATTCAGTACTTC. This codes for CATLGDIQYF.

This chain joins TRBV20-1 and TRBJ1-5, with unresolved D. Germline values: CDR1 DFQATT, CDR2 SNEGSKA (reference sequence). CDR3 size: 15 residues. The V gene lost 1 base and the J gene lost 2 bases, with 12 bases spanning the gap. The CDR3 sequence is CSARGDGPRNQPQHF. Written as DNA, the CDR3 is TGCAGTGCTAGAGGTGACGGGCCCCGCAATCAGCCCCAGCATTTT.

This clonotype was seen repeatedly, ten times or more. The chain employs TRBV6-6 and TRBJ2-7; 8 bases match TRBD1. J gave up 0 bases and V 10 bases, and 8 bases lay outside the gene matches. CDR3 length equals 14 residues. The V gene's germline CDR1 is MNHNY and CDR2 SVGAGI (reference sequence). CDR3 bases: TGTGCCACCGGACAGGGACCGTACTCCTACGAGCAGTACGTC. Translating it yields CATGQGPYSYEQYV.

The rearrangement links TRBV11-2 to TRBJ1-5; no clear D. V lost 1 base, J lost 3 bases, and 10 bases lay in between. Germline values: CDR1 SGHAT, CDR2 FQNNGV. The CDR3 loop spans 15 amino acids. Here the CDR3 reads CASSLGAVPNQPQHF. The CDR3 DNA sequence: TGTGCCAGCAGCTTAGGGGCTGTCCCCAATCAGCCCCAGCATTTT.

This CDR3 reads CASSDGDSGNTIYF. In nucleotides, the CDR3 is TGCGCCAGCAGCGACGGCGACTCTGGAAACACCATATATTTT. This rearrangement joins TRBV5-1 to TRBJ1-3; D not resolved. Trimming removed 4 bases from V and 0 bases from J, with 8 bases in between. The CDR3 is 14 residues long. Per germline, CDR1 SGHRS and CDR2 YFSETQ.

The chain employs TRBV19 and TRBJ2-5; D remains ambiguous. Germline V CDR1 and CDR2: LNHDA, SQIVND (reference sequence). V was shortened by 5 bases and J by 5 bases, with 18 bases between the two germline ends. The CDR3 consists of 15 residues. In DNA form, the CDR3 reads TGTGCCAGTAGTGCCCGCCCCGTTTTTCGGGAGACCCAGTACTTC. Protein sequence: CASSARPVFRETQYF.